Each of the 31 T cell receptor beta chains below was sequenced from the same sample in a study of cytomegalovirus exposure and HLA in healthy donors. PCR was performed using 60 Vbeta and 13 Jbeta primers. Assay: immunoSEQ multiplex PCR; the TCRdb copy retains only in-frame clones and omits some. The sample has around 110,000 clones, less than 85% seen once; the top ten hold less than 15%. Sequencing was performed on PBMCs. These receptors were obtained from a woman in her forties in good health and CMV-seropositive.

This clone occurred a few times. The chain joins TRBV5-5 to TRBJ1-2; TRBD1 matches at 9 bases. This CDR3 spans 13 amino acids. CDR1 is SGHKS, CDR2 YYEKEE, per germline (reference sequence). V lost 4 bases to trimming and J lost 5 bases; unmatched junction nucleotides: 3. The CDR3 DNA follows: TGTGCCAGCAGCCCCGGGACAGGGTATGGCTACACCTTC. Its protein is CASSPGTGYGYTF. The full variable domain, its missing parts supplied by reference TRBV5-5 and TRBJ1-2, is DAGVTQSPTHLIKTRGQQVTLRCSPISGHKSVSWYQQVLGQGPQFIFQYYEKEERGRGNFPDRFSARQFPNYSSELNVNALLLGDSALYLCASSPGTGYGYTFGSGTRLTVV.

This rearrangement joins TRBV13 to TRBJ1-2, with a possible D match to TRBD1 (6 bases). The CDR3 extends over 14 amino acids. Germline CDR1 and CDR2: PRHDT and FYEKMQ (reference sequence). V lost 5 bases to trimming and J lost 7 bases, with 17 bases between them. The chain's CDR3 is CASSVKGVLGGYTF. The DNA of the CDR3 is TGTGCCAGCAGCGTTAAGGGGGTCTTGGGTGGCTACACCTTC.

The genes are TRBV27 and TRBJ1-1, with TRBD1 matching 9 bases. The germline V gene encodes CDR1 MNHEY and CDR2 SMNVEV (reference sequence). The CDR3 is 17 residues long. V lost 4 bases and J lost 0; bases outside the gene matches: 9. The CDR3 bases are TGTGCCAGCAGTTCTCCGGGACAGGGTGTCATGAACACTGAAGCTTTCTTT. Its translation: CASSSPGQGVMNTEAFF.

This rearrangement joins TRBV4-3 to TRBJ1-1; perhaps TRBD1 as D (6 bases). The germline V gene has CDR1 LGHNA and CDR2 YSLEER. V was cut by 3 bases and J by 1 base, with 18 bases left in between. The CDR3 covers 17 residues. CDR3 in amino acids: CASSQGAQGQGNTEAFF. CDR3 DNA sequence: TGCGCCAGCAGCCAGGGGGCCCAGGGGCAGGGGAACACTGAAGCTTTCTTT.

The V call is TRBV6-5, the J call TRBJ1-2, with a tentative D call TRBD1 (5 bases). CDR1 MNHEY and CDR2 SVGAGI come from the germline V gene. V was pared by 0 bases and J by 8 bases, with 10 bases between. This CDR3 comprises 13 residues. CDR3: CASSYSAGHGYTF. The CDR3 DNA reads TGTGCCAGCAGTTACTCGGCAGGGCACGGCTACACCTTC.

V and J are TRBV5-4 and TRBJ1-2; 7 bases fit TRBD1. This CDR3 spans 13 amino acids. The germline gives CDR1 SGHNT, CDR2 YYREEE (reference sequence). Germline trimming cut 5 bases from V and 4 bases from J; bases unmatched to any gene: 5. Written as DNA, the CDR3 is TGTGCCAGCAGTAGGGACAGCTTCTATGGCTACACCTTC. Its protein is CASSRDSFYGYTF. Based on the CDR3 plus reference TRBV5-4 and TRBJ1-2, the full variable domain is ETGVTQSPTHLIKTRGQQVTLRCSSQSGHNTVSWYQQALGQGPQFIFQYYREEENGRGNFPPRFSGLQFPNYSSELNVNALELDDSALYLCASSRDSFYGYTFGSGTRLTVV.

A few counts support this clone. This chain uses TRBV6-1 with TRBJ2-1; the match to TRBD1 covers 8 bases. The CDR3 loop spans 15 amino acids. Losses at the gene ends were 7 bases for V and 3 bases for J; bases not matched to a gene: 8. Germline V gene data show CDR1 as MNHNS and CDR2 as SASEGT. For the CDR3, the DNA is TGTGCCAGCATTACGGACAGGGTTTTCTACAATGAGCAGTTCTTC. Translating it yields CASITDRVFYNEQFF.

The CDR3 region has the DNA TGTGCCAGCAGCTTAGGACAGGGCCAGGATACGCAGTATTTT. Its protein product is CASSLGQGQDTQYF. The rearrangement uses TRBV7-9 and TRBJ2-3, with TRBD1 identical over 7 bases. Germline V gene lookup returns CDR1 SEHNR and CDR2 FQNEAQ (reference sequence). The CDR3 consists of 14 residues. V lost 1 base and J lost 6; bases outside the gene matches: 4.

This clone was recorded once. The chain joins TRBV19 to TRBJ1-1; TRBD1 agrees at 10 bases. V shed 8 bases, J shed 7 bases, and the junction held 10 bases outside the gene matches. This CDR3 is built from 14 residues. Germline values: CDR1 LNHDA, CDR2 SQIVND (reference sequence). In DNA form, the CDR3 reads TGTGCCAGTGGGACAGGGGCCGAGATTCGTGAAGCTTTCTTT. It translates to CASGTGAEIREAFF.

The count of this clone is one. The CDR3 reads CASSPSTSWGETQYF. In DNA form, the CDR3 reads TGTGCCAGCTCACCGTCGACTAGCTGGGGGGAGACCCAGTACTTC. The rearrangement uses TRBV18 and TRBJ2-5, with 7 bases aligning to TRBD2. The CDR3 is 15 residues long. J lost 5 bases, V lost 3 bases, and 9 bases had no gene match. The germline gives CDR1 KGHSH, CDR2 LQKENI.

This clone was detected a few times. The rearrangement joins TRBV10-2 to TRBJ1-1; D is uncertain. CDR1 WSHSY and CDR2 SAAADI come from the germline V gene. V shed 3 bases and J shed 4 bases, with 9 bases lying between them. This CDR3 has 13 residues. DNA for the CDR3: TGCGCCAGCAGTGACCCCGGGTCCACTGAAGCTTTCTTT. This translates into CASSDPGSTEAFF.

The chain couples TRBV5-1 to TRBJ1-3, with D perhaps TRBD1 (5 bases). The CDR3 runs to 16 residues. CDR1 SGHRS and CDR2 YFSETQ come from the germline V gene. V lost 0 bases and J lost 4, with 14 bases in between. The CDR3 loop reads CASSLAGLSLGNTIYF. As DNA, the CDR3 is TGCGCCAGCAGCTTGGCAGGGCTCAGCCTAGGAAACACCATATATTTT.

A few counts support this clone. V usage is TRBV18 and J usage is TRBJ1-1, with TRBD1 as a possible D gene (6 bases). CDR1 and CDR2 from the germline V gene are KGHSH and LQKENI. V dropped 2 bases and J dropped 3 bases, with 13 bases sitting between them. The CDR3 spans 15 residues. The CDR3 loop reads CASSPEQQGYTEAFF. The CDR3 DNA reads TGTGCCAGCTCACCAGAGCAACAGGGCTACACTGAAGCTTTCTTT.

This chain joins TRBV29-1 and TRBJ1-5, with 9 bases identical to TRBD1. Germline values: CDR1 SQVTM, CDR2 ANQGSEA. With 6 bases clipped from V and 5 bases from J, the junction kept 5 bases outside the gene matches. This CDR3 contains 13 residues. In nucleotides, the CDR3 is TGCAGCGTGGGGGGACAGGGAGATCAGCCCCAGCATTTT. This codes for CSVGGQGDQPQHF.

The gene calls are TRBV5-1 and TRBJ2-7; 9 bases match TRBD1. Per germline, CDR1 SGHRS and CDR2 YFSETQ. The CDR3 totals 15 residues. The V segment lost 3 bases and the J segment 4 bases; nucleotides outside the gene matches: 8. The CDR3 loop reads CASSSAGTGSYEQYF. The CDR3 DNA reads TGCGCCAGCAGCTCGGCCGGGACAGGGTCTTACGAGCAGTACTTC.

CDR3 protein: CASSRGVQPQHF. The CDR3 DNA reads as TGTGCCAGCAGCCGGGGGGTTCAGCCCCAGCATTTT. The rearrangement uses TRBV5-8 and TRBJ1-5; possibly TRBD1 for D (5 bases). CDR3 length: 12 residues. Germline V gene lookup returns CDR1 SGHTS and CDR2 YDEGEE. Trimming left V 4 bases short and J 6 bases short, with 8 bases between.

As DNA, the CDR3 is TGCGCCAGCAGCCAAGAATGGGTGCAGGGTGCTGGGGCCAACGTCCTGACTTTC. It codes for CASSQEWVQGAGANVLTF. The V and J genes are TRBV4-1 and TRBJ2-6; perhaps TRBD1 as D (5 bases). Germline CDR1 is MGHRA and CDR2 is YSYEKL. Trimming cost V 0 bases and J 2 bases, with 14 bases left between them. The CDR3 has 18 amino acids.

This chain joins TRBV5-1 and TRBJ1-6; perhaps TRBD1 as D (5 bases). Germline assignment: CDR1 SGHRS and CDR2 YFSETQ. There are 15 residues in the CDR3. Trimming left V 0 bases short and J 10 bases short, with 14 bases between. The CDR3 DNA follows: TGCGCCAGCAGCTTGGACGGAGCATACAGGTCACCCCTCCACTTT. It translates to CASSLDGAYRSPLHF.

This sequence joins TRBV5-1 and TRBJ2-1, with TRBD2 matching over 8 bases. J gave up 6 bases and V 4 bases, and 12 bases lay outside the gene matches. The CDR3 extends over 16 amino acids. Germline V CDR1 and CDR2: SGHRS, YFSETQ. DNA for the CDR3: TGCGCCAGCAGCGTTCAAACTAGCGGAGCCTCCAATGAGCAGTTCTTC. Translated: CASSVQTSGASNEQFF.

The chain is built from TRBV4-1 and TRBJ2-1; tentatively, D is TRBD2 (5 bases). The germline V and J ends were trimmed by 1 base and 5 bases, with 9 bases remaining between them. Looked up from germline, CDR1 is MGHRA and CDR2 is YSYEKL. This CDR3 is 14 amino acids long. In DNA, the CDR3 is TGCGCCAGCAGCCAAGTGATGCGGGACAATGAGCAGTTCTTC. As protein: CASSQVMRDNEQFF.

The rearrangement links TRBV5-1 to TRBJ1-1; TRBD1 aligns across 8 bases. The V gene's germline CDR1 is SGHRS and CDR2 YFSETQ. Germline trimming cut 2 bases from V and 5 bases from J; bases unmatched to any gene: 5. The CDR3 has 14 residues. The DNA for the CDR3 is TGCGCCAGCAGCTTAACAGGGGGGGGGACTGAAGCTTTCTTT. Amino acid sequence: CASSLTGGGTEAFF. Variable domain in full (rest from reference TRBV5-1 and TRBJ1-1): KAGVTQTPRYLIKTRGQQVTLSCSPISGHRSVSWYQQTPGQGLQFLFEYFSETQRNKGNFPGRFSGRQFSNSRSEMNVSTLELGDSALYLCASSLTGGGTEAFFGQGTRLTVV.

CDR3 DNA: TGTGCCATCAGTGAGTCGACAGCTAATGAAAAACTGTTTTTT. Amino acid sequence: CAISESTANEKLFF. This sequence joins TRBV10-3 and TRBJ1-4; TRBD1 might be the D (5 bases). V shed 0 bases and J shed 3 bases, with 5 bases lying between them. Germline V gives CDR1 ENHRY, CDR2 SYGVKD. This CDR3 is built from 14 residues.

This chain uses TRBV7-2 with TRBJ1-2, with D hard to call. The V end was cut by 5 bases, the J end by 7 bases, with 11 bases between. This CDR3 region has 12 residues. The V gene's germline CDR1 is SGHTA and CDR2 FQGNSA. The DNA of the CDR3 is TGTGCCAGCAGCGCGCTGAGATTTGGCTACACCTTC. This encodes CASSALRFGYTF.

The CDR3 sequence: CASELGQGAITEAFF. CDR3 in DNA: TGCGCCAGCGAACTAGGACAGGGGGCGATAACTGAAGCTTTCTTT. The chain carries TRBV5-1 and TRBJ1-1; 11 positions agree with TRBD1. CDR3 length equals 15 residues. Germline V lookup: CDR1 SGHRS, CDR2 YFSETQ. V dropped 7 bases and J dropped 5; count of bases not matched to a gene: 10.

The chain is built from TRBV30 and TRBJ1-2, with TRBD1 matching 12 bases. This CDR3 has 17 amino acids. Germline V CDR1 and CDR2: GTSNPN, SVGIG (reference sequence). V lost 4 bases, J lost 3 bases, and 12 bases stayed unmatched. The DNA of the CDR3 is TGTGCCTGGATCCCAGGGGGACAGGGGGCGCCCGACTATGGCTACACCTTC. This gives the protein CAWIPGGQGAPDYGYTF.

V is TRBV7-2 and J is TRBJ1-1; D gene unclear. CDR3 length: 14 residues. V was clipped by 0 bases and J by 4 bases, with 9 bases between them. Looked up from germline, CDR1 is SGHTA and CDR2 is FQGNSA. The CDR3 bases are TGTGCCAGCAGCTTAGCGCGGGGTGGCACTGAAGCTTTCTTT. This translates into CASSLARGGTEAFF. The variable domain in full, with the rest retrieved from reference TRBV7-2 and TRBJ1-1, is GAGVSQSPSNKVTEKGKDVELRCDPISGHTALYWYRQSLGQGLEFLIYFQGNSAPDKSGLPSDRFSAERTGGSVSTLTIQRTQQEDSAVYLCASSLARGGTEAFFGQGTRLTVV.

About this clone itself: It is likely a read error, because the conserved phenylalanine at the end of the CDR3 is missing. The gene calls are TRBV6-1 and TRBJ1-2, with 9 bases matching TRBD1. The CDR3 is 12 residues long. V lost 7 bases, J lost 9 bases, and 6 bases stayed unmatched. Germline V lookup: CDR1 MNHNS, CDR2 SASEGT. CDR3 nucleotides: TGTGCCAGCACTGTGGACAGGGGTAGCTACACCGTC. Amino acids: CASTVDRGSYTV.

This clone has a handful of counts. The chain links TRBV4-2 to TRBJ1-3, with a weak D call TRBD1 (5 bases). The germline gives CDR1 LGHNA, CDR2 YNFKEQ. This CDR3 has 16 residues. The ends were cut back, 0 bases at V and 4 bases at J, with 13 bases in the middle. The CDR3 here is CASSQDRGVRGNTIYF. The CDR3 region has the DNA TGTGCCAGCAGCCAAGATCGGGGGGTGAGAGGAAACACCATATATTTT.

CDR3: CASQGRVSTFF. The CDR3 DNA follows: TGTGCCAGTCAAGGGAGGGTTTCGACTTTCTTT. The chain uses TRBV19 and TRBJ1-1; D not resolved. This CDR3 spans 11 amino acids. The germline V and J ends were trimmed by 8 bases and 12 bases, with 16 bases remaining between them. The germline gives CDR1 LNHDA, CDR2 SQIVND (reference sequence).

This sequence joins TRBV9 and TRBJ2-1, with 14 bases that match TRBD2. The CDR3 sequence is 16 residues long. Germline V lookup: CDR1 SGDLS, CDR2 YYNGEE. The V gene end was trimmed by 4 bases and the J gene end by 8 bases; junction bases not matched to a gene: 8. CDR3 residues: CASSPRGLAGEYEQFF. The CDR3 DNA reads TGTGCCAGCAGCCCCCGGGGACTAGCGGGGGAATATGAGCAGTTCTTC.

This clone was counted a few times. The rearrangement uses TRBV10-3 and TRBJ1-4, with 9 nucleotides matching TRBD1. The CDR3 consists of 14 residues. Germline V gene data show CDR1 as ENHRY and CDR2 as SYGVKD. V shed 6 bases, J shed 7 bases, and the junction held 6 bases outside the gene matches. The CDR3 is CAISEGQGVEKLFF. CDR3 DNA: TGTGCCATCAGCGAGGGACAGGGTGTTGAAAAACTGTTTTTT.